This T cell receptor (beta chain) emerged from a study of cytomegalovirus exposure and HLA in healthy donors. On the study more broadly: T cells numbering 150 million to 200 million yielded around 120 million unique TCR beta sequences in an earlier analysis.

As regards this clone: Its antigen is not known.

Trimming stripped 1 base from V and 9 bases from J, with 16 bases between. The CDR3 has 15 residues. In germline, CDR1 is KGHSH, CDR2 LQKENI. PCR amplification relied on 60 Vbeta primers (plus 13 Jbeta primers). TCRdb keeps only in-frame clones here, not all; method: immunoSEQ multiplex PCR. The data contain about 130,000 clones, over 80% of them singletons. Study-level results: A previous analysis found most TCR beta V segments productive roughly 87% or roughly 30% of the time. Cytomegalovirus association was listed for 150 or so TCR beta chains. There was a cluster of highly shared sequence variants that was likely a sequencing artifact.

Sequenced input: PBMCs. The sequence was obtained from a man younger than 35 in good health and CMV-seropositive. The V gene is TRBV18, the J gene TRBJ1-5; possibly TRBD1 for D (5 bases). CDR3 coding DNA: TGTGCCAGCTCACCACAAAACGGTTGGGGGGGGCCCCAGCATTTT. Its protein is CASSPQNGWGGPQHF.